Below, 3 T cell receptor beta chains from the same sample are listed, as sequenced in a study of graft-versus-host responses after intestinal transplantation. Sequencing was performed with immunoSEQ multiplex PCR; in TCRdb, only in-frame clones are kept and a portion is missing. The table lists 80,000 to 100,000 clones, roughly 87% of them singletons, with about 18% in the top ten. No cognate antigen is known for these TCRs. This specimen was unstimulated CD8+ T cells sorted from spleen or lymph node cells, taken before intestinal transplant. The origin of the receptors is a human donor who received an intestinal transplant.

The V call is TRBV4-2, the J call TRBJ2-5, with 8 bases aligning to TRBD1. In germline, CDR1 is LGHNA, CDR2 YNFKEQ. The V segment lost 2 bases and the J segment 12 bases; nucleotides outside the gene matches: 11. This CDR3 has 14 residues. CDR3 sequence reads: CASSQILSETGEYF. CDR3 DNA sequence: TGTGCCAGCAGCCAAATACTGTCTGAGACAGGGGAGTACTTC.

This clone has a handful of counts. The genes are TRBV7-6 and TRBJ2-7, with 7 nucleotides matching TRBD2. Germline CDR1 reads SGHVS; CDR2 reads FNYEAQ. J was trimmed by 4 bases and V by 5 bases; bases with no gene match: 2. The CDR3 length is 12 residues. The CDR3 nucleotides read TGTGCCAGCAGCCCTAGCGGTTACGAGCAGTACTTC. This gives the protein CASSPSGYEQYF.

This clone is a singleton in its sample. The CDR3: CAWSTPGTGDSLYGYTF. CDR3 coding DNA: TGTGCCTGGAGTACGCCCGGGACAGGGGATTCATTATATGGCTACACCTTC. The gene calls are TRBV30 and TRBJ1-2; 10 positions agree with TRBD1. Germline values: CDR1 GTSNPN, CDR2 SVGIG (reference sequence). With V trimmed by 2 bases and J by 5 bases, 14 bases remained unmatched. The CDR3 consists of 17 residues.